The 5 T cell receptor beta chains below were found in one sample sequenced in a study of low-dose radiotherapy and immunotherapy resistance in tumors. Covering alpha and beta chains, TRAV- and TRBV-specific primers were used for the first-strand cDNA. Over roughly 19 PCR cycles, TCRs were amplified from a constant-region primer and V-primer adapter. TCRdb reanalysed the reads using MiXCR and keeps one entry per CDR3 protein. Among about 64,000 distinct CDR3 sequences listed, more than 25% were seen once. Time point specified: before trial treatment. The sample was PBMCs, taken before treatment. The receptors shown here come from a male donor with rectosigmoid adenocarcinoma.

This clonotype was counted at least ten times. CDR3 DNA: TGTGCCAGCACCTCAGATCGGCACCCCAATCCTCTCGAGCAGTACTTC. Encoded protein: CASTSDRHPNPLEQYF. The chain combines TRBV7-9 with TRBJ2-7; D is uncertain. The V end was cut by 7 bases, the J end by 6 bases, with 25 bases between. The CDR3 sequence is 16 residues long. Germline assignment: CDR1 SEHNR and CDR2 FQNEAQ (reference sequence).

This chain uses TRBV9 with TRBJ1-1; D is uncertain. The V gene's germline CDR1 is SGDLS and CDR2 YYNGEE. CDR3 length: 13 amino acids. Trimming left V 1 base short and J 5 bases short, with 9 bases between. Here the CDR3 reads CASSVNGGTEAFF. CDR3 nucleotides: TGTGCCAGCAGCGTAAACGGTGGGACTGAAGCTTTCTTT.

There are many counts of this clonotype. Sequence at one end of the junction differs from germline and may be a read error. The chain employs TRBV5-1 and TRBJ1-5; D is possibly TRBD1 (5 bases). The CDR3 extends over 15 amino acids. Germline-derived CDR1 and CDR2 are SGHRS and YFSETQ. Here the CDR3 DNA reads TGTGCCAGCAGCTTAGAGGGGACTAGCAATCAGCCCCAGCATTTT. Translated, it gives CASSLEGTSNQPQHF.

This clonotype was counted many times. The junction does not match germline at one end; this may be a read error. The chain employs TRBV23-1 and TRBJ2-3; D gene uncertain. TRBV23-1 is recorded as an ORF, its role being uncertain. The CDR3 contains 11 residues. For the CDR3, the DNA is TGTGCCAGCAGCCCCACGGATACGCAGTATTTT. Residues: CASSPTDTQYF.

The CDR3 region is CASSEQVVGTDTQYF. Here the CDR3 DNA reads TGTGCCAGCAGTGAACAGGTCGTAGGCACAGATACGCAGTATTTT. V gene TRBV2 combines with J gene TRBJ2-3; no clear D gene. This CDR3 has 15 residues. In germline, CDR1 is SNHLY, CDR2 FYNNEI. V was clipped by 2 bases and J by 1 base, with 10 bases between them.